What follows describes a single TCR beta chain. Its antigen is unknown. Since a much larger clone is just one base distant, this may be a read error. Sample-barcoded 5' priming and a J-beta primer mix drove a second PCR of roughly 6 to 12 cycles. A template-switch adaptor that had 12 random nucleotides put a tag on each cDNA molecule. One entry per CDR3 protein, called by TCRdb with MiXCR from the 5' RACE reads. The table shows 600,000 to 800,000 distinct CDR3 sequences, with around 50% occurring only once. This CDR3 has 13 residues. Germline V gene data show CDR1 as SGHDN and CDR2 as FVKESK. A minimum of 5 micrograms of total RNA was extracted per sample. This sample is drawn from a study of blood T cells in healthy people across ages. The study, taken as a whole, reports: Age advanced and TCR beta diversity per million T cells fell, roughly linearly. Naive T cell percentage and TCR beta diversity correlated strongly.

Sequencing was performed on blood. V is TRBV14 and J is TRBJ2-5; D may be TRBD1 (6 bases). The receptor was derived from an elderly woman in good health. CDR3 in amino acids: CASGQAGEETQYF. The CDR3 coding sequence is TGTGCCAGCGGCCAAGCAGGGGAGGAGACCCAGTACTTC.